Presented here are 18 T cell receptor beta chains from one specimen sequenced in a study of blood T cell repertoires in COVID-19. TCRdb keeps only in-frame clones here, not all; method: immunoSEQ multiplex PCR. The sample lists fewer than 350,000 clones; more than 80% were seen once. The sample was PBMCs or T cells enriched from blood (not recorded which). These TCRs come from a woman between 25 and 40 years old with acute COVID-19.

The genes are TRBV28 and TRBJ1-6; the match to TRBD1 covers 8 bases. In germline, CDR1 is MDHEN, CDR2 SYDVKM. The length of the CDR3 is 13 residues. After removal of 6 bases from V and 9 bases from J, the junction contained 4 bases not matched to a gene. CDR3 DNA sequence: TGTGCCAGCAGGGACAGGGATGCTTCACCCCTCCACTTT. Translating it yields CASRDRDASPLHF.

The genes are TRBV5-4 and TRBJ2-3, with D unresolved. The CDR3 contains 13 residues. Trimming took 7 bases from V and 0 from J, leaving 9 bases between them. The germline CDR1 and CDR2 sequences are SGHNT and YYREEE (reference sequence). In DNA form, the CDR3 reads TGTGCCAGCCGCTCCTCTAGCACAGATACGCAGTATTTT. It yields the protein CASRSSSTDTQYF.

The rearrangement uses TRBV27 and TRBJ2-7, with TRBD1 matching 8 bases. Germline trimming cut 0 bases from V and 2 bases from J; bases unmatched to any gene: 3. This CDR3 spans 15 amino acids. From germline, CDR1 is MNHEY and CDR2 SMNVEV (reference sequence). The CDR3 region is CASSLSGQGPYEQYF. The CDR3 region has the DNA TGTGCCAGCAGTTTATCCGGACAGGGTCCCTACGAGCAGTACTTC.

The rearrangement joins TRBV19 to TRBJ2-3; 8 bases map to TRBD2. The V and J ends lost 10 bases and 0 bases, in that order; junction bases with no gene match: 12. The CDR3 extends over 16 amino acids. Germline CDR1 is LNHDA and CDR2 is SQIVND (reference sequence). Written as DNA, the CDR3 is TGTGCCACCGCCCCCTCAGCGGGGGCAAGCACAGATACGCAGTATTTT. Its translation: CATAPSAGASTDTQYF.

The rearrangement links TRBV28 to TRBJ1-6; D may be TRBD1 (5 bases). V was shortened by 5 bases and J by 3 bases, with 17 bases between the two germline ends. The germline V gene has CDR1 MDHEN and CDR2 SYDVKM. The CDR3 totals 17 residues. The CDR3 DNA sequence: TGTGCCAGCAGTCCCCGGGTAAGGGGCAACTATAATTCACCCCTCCACTTT. Residues: CASSPRVRGNYNSPLHF.

This clone was seen just once. This rearrangement joins TRBV4-3 to TRBJ2-1; tentatively, D is TRBD1 (6 bases). Trimming pared 0 bases from V and 5 bases from J, leaving 8 bases between. Germline lookup yields CDR1 LGHNA and CDR2 YSLEER. The CDR3 runs 14 residues. CDR3: CASSQDWGHNEQFF. CDR3 in DNA: TGCGCCAGCAGCCAAGATTGGGGGCACAATGAGCAGTTCTTC.

J is TRBJ2-7 and V is TRBV2; TRBD2 agrees at 10 bases. The length of the CDR3 is 15 residues. Germline V gives CDR1 SNHLY, CDR2 FYNNEI. V was clipped by 6 bases and J by 0 bases; unmatched bases: 5. CDR3 nucleotides: TGTGCCAGCAGGAGTAGCGGGAGGAGCTCCTACGAGCAGTACTTC. This codes for CASRSSGRSSYEQYF.

This chain's CDR3 is CASSGQGADYGYTF. The DNA of the CDR3 is TGTGCCAGCAGTGGACAGGGGGCTGACTATGGCTACACCTTC. The chain recombines TRBV2 with TRBJ1-2; TRBD1 matches at 10 bases. CDR3 length: 14 residues. Trimming cost V 4 bases and J 3 bases; bases outside gene matches: 2. Germline values: CDR1 SNHLY, CDR2 FYNNEI.

This chain connects TRBV19 to TRBJ2-2; 7 nucleotides align to TRBD2. There are 15 residues in the CDR3. The junction had 12 bases not matched to a gene; V was cut back by 8 bases and J by 6 bases. CDR1 is LNHDA, CDR2 SQIVND, per germline (reference sequence). CDR3 region: CASLWGRGEAGELFF. In nucleotides, the CDR3 is TGTGCCAGTCTCTGGGGGAGGGGAGAGGCCGGGGAGCTGTTTTTT.

The chain combines TRBV6-1 with TRBJ2-4; 14 bases are shared with TRBD2. Trimming at V came to 2 bases and at J to 15 bases, leaving 6 bases not matched to a gene. The CDR3 length is 14 residues. The V gene's germline CDR1 is MNHNS and CDR2 SASEGT. CDR3 residues: CASSETGTSGSAYF. The CDR3 DNA reads as TGTGCCAGCAGTGAAACCGGGACTAGCGGGAGTGCGTACTTC.

This clone appeared a few times. The CDR3 DNA sequence: TGTGCCAGCAGCTTTAATCAGGGCCCCCAGTATTTT. Translating it yields CASSFNQGPQYF. The chain uses TRBV7-3 and TRBJ2-3; D might be TRBD1 (5 bases). Germline V gene sequence: CDR1 SGHTA, CDR2 FQGTGA. The V end lost 3 bases, the J end lost 12 bases, and 13 bases lay between the germline ends. The CDR3 runs 12 residues. The whole variable domain, filled in from reference TRBV7-3 and TRBJ2-3, reads GAGVSQTPSNKVTEKGKYVELRCDPISGHTALYWYRQSLGQGPEFLIYFQGTGAADDSGLPNDRFFAVRPEGSVSTLKIQRTERGDSAVYLCASSFNQGPQYFGPGTRLTVL.

V is TRBV19 and J is TRBJ2-6; 7 bases fit TRBD1. Trimming at V came to 4 bases and at J to 2 bases, leaving 8 bases not matched to a gene. Germline CDR1 LNHDA, CDR2 SQIVND (reference sequence). There are 17 residues in the CDR3. The CDR3 loop is CASSKDRIAAGANVLTF. The CDR3 DNA is TGTGCCAGTAGTAAGGACAGGATAGCAGCTGGGGCCAACGTCCTGACTTTC.

J is TRBJ2-7 and V is TRBV4-1, with 9 bases fitting TRBD1. CDR1 MGHRA and CDR2 YSYEKL come from the germline V gene. With 4 bases clipped from V and 3 bases from J, the junction kept 10 bases outside the gene matches. This CDR3 has 16 residues. The DNA of the CDR3 is TGCGCCAGCAGCCCCCTCGGGACAGGGCCCATCTACGAGCAGTACTTC. Residues: CASSPLGTGPIYEQYF.

The genes are TRBV11-2 and TRBJ2-3; no clear D gene. The V and J ends lost 1 base and 0 bases respectively, with 11 bases between them. In germline, CDR1 is SGHAT, CDR2 FQNNGV. The CDR3 runs 16 residues. The CDR3 DNA reads as TGTGCCAGCAGCTTAGGAGCTTCCCATAGCACAGATACGCAGTATTTT. Protein product: CASSLGASHSTDTQYF.

A word on this clone: The sample contains more than one DNA sequence encoding this CDR3. The CDR3 nucleotides are TGTGCCAGCAGTACCGGGTACACCGGGGAGCTGTTTTTT. This gives the protein CASSTGYTGELFF. This chain uses TRBV12-3 or TRBV12-4 with TRBJ2-2; D gene unclear. This CDR3 contains 13 residues. V shed 5 bases and J shed 3 bases, with 7 bases lying between them.

This clone showed up just once. The chain carries TRBV10-1 and TRBJ2-7, with D tentatively TRBD1 (6 bases). CDR1 and CDR2 (germline): WNHNN, SYGVQD (reference sequence). The CDR3 contains 12 residues. V was shortened by 10 bases and J by 3 bases, with 13 bases between the two germline ends. The CDR3 loop is CATQGTSYEQYF. The CDR3 DNA reads TGCGCCACCCAGGGGACAAGCTACGAGCAGTACTTC.

In this sample, this clone turned up once. This sequence joins TRBV11-2 and TRBJ2-7; 9 bases map to TRBD1. This CDR3 region has 13 residues. With V trimmed by 5 bases and J by 6 bases, 5 bases remained unmatched. Looked up from germline, CDR1 is SGHAT and CDR2 is FQNNGV. The CDR3 region has the DNA TGTGCCAGCAGCCAGGACAGGGGAGGCGAGCAGTACTTC. It specifies CASSQDRGGEQYF.

This chain links TRBV7-8 with TRBJ1-1, with 7 bases identical to TRBD1. CDR1 is SGHVS and CDR2 is FQNEAQ in the germline V gene. The CDR3 extends over 15 amino acids. V dropped 5 bases and J dropped 4; count of bases not matched to a gene: 10. For the CDR3, the DNA is TGTGCCAGCAGCACACACTCAGGGGGTGCCACTGAAGCTTTCTTT. As protein: CASSTHSGGATEAFF.